The sample holds one count of the clone carrying this T cell receptor beta chain. Produced via immunoSEQ multiplex PCR; TCRdb's table is partial and in-frame only. The sample shows approximately 52,000 clones, 60% to 85% of them seen only once. V lost 3 bases, J lost 2 bases, and 5 bases stayed unmatched. CDR1 is MGHDK, CDR2 SYGVNS, per germline. The CDR3 has 15 residues. The entry originates in a study of PD-L1 blockade in urothelial cancer. Whole-study context: Intravenous atezolizumab, 1,200 mg every 3 weeks, was begun by patients in the mid-2010s. Between 0 and 3 chemotherapy regimens preceded treatment for each patient.

The TCR was taken from a man between 65 and 79 years old with urothelial cancer. The sample was PBMCs, taken around atezolizumab (anti-PD-L1) treatment. The rearrangement uses TRBV25-1 and TRBJ2-5; 8 nucleotides match TRBD2. The CDR3 DNA sequence: TGTGCCAGCAGTGATCCCCCGGGGGGGCAAGAGACCCAGTACTTC. It translates to CASSDPPGGQETQYF. The whole variable domain, remainder taken from reference TRBV25-1 and TRBJ2-5, is EADIYQTPRYLVIGTGKKITLECSQTMGHDKMYWYQQDPGMELHLIHYSYGVNSTEKGDLSSESTVSRIRTEHFPLTLESARPSHTSQYLCASSDPPGGQETQYFGPGTRLLVL.